Included here is one T cell receptor (beta chain) sequence, with context. Its antigen is unknown. Nothing much larger sits one base from this clone, and base qualities are not available. Genomic DNA was extracted from sorted cells with the QIAGEN DNeasy Blood and Tissue Kit for TCRbeta CDR3 sequencing. High-throughput TCRbeta CDR3 sequencing was carried out commercially through immunoSEQ, with PCR amplification with bias correction and internal controls included. Regarding the original processing steps: Unique productive TCRbeta sequences were defined by CDR3 nucleotide sequence where primers matched, otherwise by CDR3 amino acid sequence with Vbeta and Jbeta genes. To correct for sorting error, sequences found in more than one sorted population at a frequency ratio of 2:1 or less were discarded, and the remaining shared sequences were assigned to the population with the higher frequency. A sequence counted as donor-reactive if, in CFSE-low cells, the sequence had a frequency of at least 0.01% and was expanded at least 5-fold compared with unstimulated cells. Repertoire divergence was quantified by Jensen-Shannon divergence calculated from the top 100 TCRbeta sequences ranked by frequency. For samples with multiple sequencing runs, sorting error was corrected in each run separately before the runs were combined. What TCRdb holds here is the immuneACCESS table cut down to in-frame rearrangements. Part of the clones is not present; checked against another copy, under half of the missing clones reflect an unresolved V gene, and the others are unexplained. V and J calls and clone size are copied from that table; D and trimming were computed from the DNA. This sample has tens of thousands of clones in its table, and 95% to 98% of those were observed once. Of the sample, 0.34% falls within the top ten clones.

This record belongs to a study of Tregs in tolerant kidney transplant recipients (dated by TCRdb to between 2018 and 2021). Concerning the study at large: Related donors were used in the transplants with nonmyeloablative bone marrow transplantation, and mixed chimerism was transient in the human trials. Before combined kidney and bone marrow transplantation, this study identified donor-specific regulatory T cells using TCRbeta sequencing and then followed those same cells after transplant. What the study reported, not specific to this receptor: In tolerant patients, the expansion of donor-specific Tregs was greater than global Treg expansion, suggesting that the expansion was antigen-driven rather than nonspecific. The study was constrained by small patient numbers, and validation of the findings is required in larger populations and under other immunosuppression protocols. Expanding Tregs with activated donor B cells appeared to identify the most biologically relevant and donor-specific TCRbeta repertoire. Biological reproducibility was not examined directly, but technical replication error appeared to be minimal. Because the PCR primers were changed over time for some patients, nucleotide-level comparison could not be performed across the samples from those patients.

Per the publication, the time point label means: blood sample drawn before combined kidney and bone marrow transplant. Thawed PBMCs were FACS-sorted into unstimulated Tregs (CD4+CD25+CD127-), CD4+ non-Tregs (CD4+CD25-), CD4 cells and CD8 cells. Prior to Treg sorting, thawed PBMCs were rested overnight at 37 degrees C with approximately 210 IU/ml IL-2. Several combined kidney and bone marrow transplant recipients from the ITN036ST trial were included as patients, and samples were available only from these trial subjects. Healthy control blood was separated into PBMCs by Ficoll density gradient and cryopreserved, and patient PBMCs were collected both before and after transplant. The germline V and J ends show losses of 8 bases and 3 bases respectively, and no gene match explains 11 bases of the junction. The CDR1 and CDR2 encoded by the germline V gene are MNHEY and SVGAGI. The CDR3, cysteine through phenylalanine, is 15 amino acids long. Only the CDR3 DNA stays, 45 bases, in frame from base 1.

This clonotype originated in a human donor who received a combined kidney and bone marrow transplant. The sequence is built from TRBV6-5 and TRBJ2-7; the junction holds 9 bases that match TRBD1. Sequenced here: Tregs from blood, sampled before the transplant. The nucleotides read TGTGCCAGCTCCCGTGGACAGGGGATTTTCTACGAGCAGTACTTC. This gives the protein CASSRGQGIFYEQYF.